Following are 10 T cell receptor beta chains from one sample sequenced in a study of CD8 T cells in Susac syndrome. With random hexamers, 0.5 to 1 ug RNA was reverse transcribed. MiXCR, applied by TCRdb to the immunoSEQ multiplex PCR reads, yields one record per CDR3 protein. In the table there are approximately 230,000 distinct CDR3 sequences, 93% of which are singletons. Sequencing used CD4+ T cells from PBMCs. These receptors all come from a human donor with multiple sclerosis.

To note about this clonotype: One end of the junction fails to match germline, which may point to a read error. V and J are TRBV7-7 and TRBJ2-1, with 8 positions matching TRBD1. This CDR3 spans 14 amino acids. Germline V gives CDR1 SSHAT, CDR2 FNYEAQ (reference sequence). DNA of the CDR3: TGTGCTAGCAGCCGGACAGGGAGAGGACATGAGCAGTTCTTC. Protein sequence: CASSRTGRGHEQFF.

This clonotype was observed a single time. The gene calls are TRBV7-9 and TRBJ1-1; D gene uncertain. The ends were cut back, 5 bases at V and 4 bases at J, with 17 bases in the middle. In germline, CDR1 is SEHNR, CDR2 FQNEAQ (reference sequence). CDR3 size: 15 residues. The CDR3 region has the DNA TGTGCCAGCAGCCGAAACCGGACGGGCTCCACTGAAGCTTTCTTT. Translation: CASSRNRTGSTEAFF.

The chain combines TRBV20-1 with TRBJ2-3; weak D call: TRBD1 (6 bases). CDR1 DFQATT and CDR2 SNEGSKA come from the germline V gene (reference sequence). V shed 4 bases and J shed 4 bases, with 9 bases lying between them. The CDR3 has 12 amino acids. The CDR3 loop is CSAMSGADTQYF. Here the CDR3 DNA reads TGCAGTGCTATGTCAGGGGCAGATACGCAGTATTTT.

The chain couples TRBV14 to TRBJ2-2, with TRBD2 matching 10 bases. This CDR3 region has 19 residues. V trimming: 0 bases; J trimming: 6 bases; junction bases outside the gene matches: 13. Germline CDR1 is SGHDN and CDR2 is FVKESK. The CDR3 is CASSQELLSASGSPGELFF. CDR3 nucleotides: TGTGCCAGCAGCCAAGAACTTTTGTCGGCTAGCGGGAGCCCCGGGGAGCTGTTTTTT.

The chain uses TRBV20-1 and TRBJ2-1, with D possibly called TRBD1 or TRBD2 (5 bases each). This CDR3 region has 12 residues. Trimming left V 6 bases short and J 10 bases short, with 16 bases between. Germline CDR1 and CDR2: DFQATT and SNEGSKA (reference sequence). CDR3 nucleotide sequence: TGCAGTGCCAAACCGTGGGACGGGGAGCAGTTCTTC. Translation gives CSAKPWDGEQFF.

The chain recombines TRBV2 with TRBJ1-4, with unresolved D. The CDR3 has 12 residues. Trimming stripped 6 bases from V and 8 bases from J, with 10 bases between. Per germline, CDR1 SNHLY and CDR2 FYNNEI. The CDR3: CASRREGEKLFF. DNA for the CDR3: TGTGCCAGCAGGCGAGAAGGGGAAAAACTGTTTTTT.

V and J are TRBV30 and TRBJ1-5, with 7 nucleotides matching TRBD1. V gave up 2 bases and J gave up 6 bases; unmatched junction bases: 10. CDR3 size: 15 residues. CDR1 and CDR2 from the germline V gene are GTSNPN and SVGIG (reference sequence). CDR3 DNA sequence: TGTGCCTGGAGTTCGGATAGGGGGCTCGGTCAGCCCCAGCATTTT. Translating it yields CAWSSDRGLGQPQHF.

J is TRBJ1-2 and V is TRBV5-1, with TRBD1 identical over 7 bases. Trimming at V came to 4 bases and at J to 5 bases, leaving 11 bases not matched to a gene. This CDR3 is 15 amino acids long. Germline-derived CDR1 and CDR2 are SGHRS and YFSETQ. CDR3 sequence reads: CASSRRGGVDYGYTF. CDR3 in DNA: TGCGCCAGCAGCCGGCGAGGGGGCGTTGATTATGGCTACACCTTC.

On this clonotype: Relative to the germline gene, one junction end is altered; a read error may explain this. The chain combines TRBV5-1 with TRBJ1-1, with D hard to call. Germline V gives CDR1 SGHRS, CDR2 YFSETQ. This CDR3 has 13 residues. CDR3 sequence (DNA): TGTGCCAGCAGCTTATCGCCGAACACTGAAGCTTTCTTT. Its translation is CASSLSPNTEAFF.

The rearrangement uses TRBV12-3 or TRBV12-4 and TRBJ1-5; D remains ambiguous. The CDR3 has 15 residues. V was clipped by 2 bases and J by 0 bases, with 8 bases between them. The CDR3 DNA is TGTGCCAGCAGTTTACAACATTTTAGCAATCAGCCCCAGCATTTT. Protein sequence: CASSLQHFSNQPQHF.